The rows below give T cell receptor beta chains drawn from one sample of a study of blood T cell repertoires in COVID-19. The method was immunoSEQ multiplex PCR; TCRdb's version includes in-frame clones alone and lacks a portion of them. The sample carries approximately 330,000 clones, roughly 86% recorded once. Material: PBMCs or T cells enriched from blood (not recorded which). These receptors were obtained from a young woman who had recovered from COVID-19. CDR3s include the opening cysteine and the closing phenylalanine or tryptophan. Fields, in order: clone size, V gene, D gene, J gene, CDR3 length, CDR3 protein, CDR3 DNA. D genes are given only for firm matches. Clone size is stated in some rows and not others, as once, few, many or a class when expanded.

>NA|TRBV7-8|NA|TRBJ1-5|13
CASSLGSGQPQHF
TGTGCCAGCAGCTTAGGGTCGGGTCAGCCCCAGCATTTT
>NA|TRBV12-3/TRBV12-4|NA|TRBJ1-2|13
CASIQRGLNGYTF
TGTGCCAGCATTCAGAGGGGGTTGAATGGCTACACCTTC
>NA|TRBV19|NA|TRBJ1-4|14
CASNKQPQNEKLFF
TGTGCCAGTAATAAACAGCCCCAGAATGAAAAACTGTTTTTT
>NA|TRBV11-2|TRBD2|TRBJ2-1|15
CASSLALAGHNEQFF
TGTGCCAGCAGCTTAGCACTAGCGGGTCACAATGAGCAGTTCTTC
>NA|TRBV28|NA|TRBJ2-7|14
CASSLLSLYYEQYF
TGTGCCAGCAGTTTATTGTCCCTCTACTACGAGCAGTACTTC
>NA|TRBV6-5|NA|TRBJ1-2|13
CASRQDRNYGYTF
TGTGCCAGCAGGCAGGACAGAAACTATGGCTACACCTTC
>NA|TRBV19|TRBD2|TRBJ2-5|16
CASSMGAGGPQETQYF
TGTGCCAGTAGTATGGGAGCGGGAGGGCCGCAGGAGACCCAGTACTTC
>NA|TRBV9|TRBD2|TRBJ2-2|15
CASSATGGNTGELFF
TGTGCCAGCAGCGCCACGGGAGGGAACACCGGGGAGCTGTTTTTT
>NA|TRBV3-1/TRBV3-2|NA|TRBJ2-1|13
CASSHPPLNEQFF
TGTGCCAGCAGCCATCCCCCTCTCAATGAGCAGTTCTTC
>NA|TRBV19|NA|TRBJ1-5|14
CASSIDREGQPQHF
TGTGCCAGTAGTATAGACAGGGAGGGCCAGCCCCAGCATTTT
>once|TRBV7-2|NA|TRBJ1-1|13
CASSPVGGAEAFF
TGTGCCAGCAGCCCCGTCGGGGGGGCTGAAGCTTTCTTT
>NA|TRBV28|NA|TRBJ1-2|11
CWSGGNYGYTF
TGTTGGTCGGGGGGGAACTATGGCTACACCTTC
>NA|TRBV5-4|NA|TRBJ2-2|15
CASSAGQRDTGELFF
TGTGCCAGCAGCGCGGGACAGAGAGACACCGGGGAGCTGTTTTTT
>NA|TRBV6-4|NA|TRBJ1-1|17
CASSALTGTPVDTEAFF
TGTGCCAGCAGTGCCCTTACCGGGACTCCAGTTGACACTGAAGCTTTCTTT
>NA|TRBV6-2/TRBV6-3|NA|TRBJ2-2|15
CASSIYGANTGELFF
TGTGCCAGCAGTATCTACGGCGCGAACACCGGGGAGTTGTTTTTT
>NA|TRBV2|NA|TRBJ2-1|15
CASRERGGAYNEQFF
TGTGCCAGCAGGGAAAGGGGAGGTGCATACAATGAGCAGTTCTTC
>once|TRBV30|NA|TRBJ1-4|11
CAWSVGEKLFF
TGTGCCTGGAGTGTCGGTGAAAAACTGTTTTTT
>NA|TRBV11-2|TRBD2|TRBJ2-7|15
CASSRSGRESYEQYF
TGTGCCAGCAGCCGGAGCGGGAGGGAATCCTACGAGCAGTACTTC
>few|TRBV5-1|NA|TRBJ1-4|15
CASSRRTATNEKLFF
TGCGCCAGCAGCCGCCGGACAGCAACTAATGAAAAACTGTTTTTT
>few|TRBV18|TRBD1|TRBJ1-1|19
CASSYSTGGTGSLNTEAFF
TGTGCCAGCTCGTATTCCACCGGCGGGACAGGTTCTTTGAACACTGAAGCTTTCTTT
>NA|TRBV28|TRBD2|TRBJ2-5|14
CASTTSGHQETQYF
TGTGCCAGCACGACTAGCGGGCACCAAGAGACCCAGTACTTC
>NA|TRBV19|NA|TRBJ2-1|15
CASSVDFVYYNEQFF
TGTGCCAGTAGTGTGGACTTTGTATACTACAATGAGCAGTTCTTC
>NA|TRBV27|TRBD1|TRBJ1-3|15
CASSRQGVGGNTIYF
TGTGCCAGCAGTCGACAGGGGGTCGGTGGAAACACCATATATTTT
>NA|TRBV18|NA|TRBJ2-1|17
CASSPRELGGTYNEQFF
TGTGCCAGCTCACCTCGGGAGTTGGGTGGGACCTACAATGAGCAGTTCTTC
>NA|TRBV10-3|TRBD1|TRBJ1-2|13
CAISGDRVYGYTF
TGTGCCATCAGTGGGGACAGGGTCTATGGCTACACCTTC
>NA|TRBV5-6|NA|TRBJ2-1|14
CASSLVGGYNEQFF
TGTGCCAGCAGCTTGGTAGGCGGCTACAATGAGCAGTTCTTC
>NA|TRBV11-2|NA|TRBJ2-1|18
CASSLGSWTPAVHNEQFF
TGTGCCAGCAGCTTAGGGTCATGGACTCCGGCAGTCCACAATGAGCAGTTCTTC
>NA|TRBV10-1|NA|TRBJ2-7|13
CASSGAGTYEQYF
TGCGCCAGCAGTGGGGCCGGAACCTACGAGCAGTACTTC